The clone carrying this T cell receptor (beta chain) was seen once. An end of the junction differs from the germline gene, which may be a read error. The sample originates from a study of blood T cell repertoires in COVID-19. This CDR3 is 13 amino acids long. Germline V gene lookup returns CDR1 SQVTM and CDR2 ANQGSEA. The assay was immunoSEQ multiplex PCR, and TCRdb's table has in-frame clones only and misses some. The data contain approximately 230,000 clones, approximately 86% of them seen just once; the ten biggest clones take up under 1.5%. Material for sequencing was peripheral blood. The TCR was taken from a man at least 80 years old with acute or convalescent COVID-19. The rearrangement joins TRBV29-1 to TRBJ2-1, with TRBD1 identical over 9 bases. The CDR3 loop is CSVEGTGYNEQFF. CDR3 nucleotides: TGCAGCGTAGAAGGGACAGGGTACAATGAGCAGTTCTTC.